This T cell receptor beta chain originates from a study of CD8 T cells in ankylosing spondylitis. Findings and caveats of the study: Disease-linked clones bore a CD8+ phenotype and were relatively rare in peripheral blood. Characteristic, it appeared, of ankylosing spondylitis blood was a TCR beta motif of eight highly homologous variants.

TCRdb independently ran MiXCR on the 5' RACE reads; one entry per CDR3 protein. The sample includes a few hundred thousand distinct CDR3 sequences, approximately 20% of them seen just once. A remark on this clonotype: Its antigen is not known.

Trimming cost V 1 base and J 8 bases, with 13 bases left between them. CDR1 and CDR2 from the germline V gene are MGHDK and SYGVNS. CDR3 length equals 14 residues. Input material: blood, either unsorted or a sorted T cell fraction (not recorded which). The chain is built from TRBV25-1 and TRBJ2-3; D gene uncertain. The sequence came from a male donor with ankylosing spondylitis. The CDR3 loop is CASSEFQDHATQYF. CDR3 nucleotides: TGTGCCAGCAGTGAATTCCAGGACCATGCTACGCAGTATTTT.